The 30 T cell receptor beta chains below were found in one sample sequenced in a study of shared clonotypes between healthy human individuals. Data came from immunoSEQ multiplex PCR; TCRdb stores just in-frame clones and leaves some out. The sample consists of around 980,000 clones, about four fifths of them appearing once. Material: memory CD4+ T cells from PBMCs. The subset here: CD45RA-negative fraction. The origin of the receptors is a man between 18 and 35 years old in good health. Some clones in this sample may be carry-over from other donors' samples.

The DNA for the CDR3 is TGTGCCAGCAGCTCGGACAGGGTTGGATATGGCTACACCTTC. Encoded protein: CASSSDRVGYGYTF. The rearrangement uses TRBV7-9 and TRBJ1-2, with TRBD1 matching over 8 bases. J was trimmed by 5 bases and V by 4 bases; bases with no gene match: 6. CDR3 size: 14 residues. Germline V gives CDR1 SEHNR, CDR2 FQNEAQ (reference sequence).

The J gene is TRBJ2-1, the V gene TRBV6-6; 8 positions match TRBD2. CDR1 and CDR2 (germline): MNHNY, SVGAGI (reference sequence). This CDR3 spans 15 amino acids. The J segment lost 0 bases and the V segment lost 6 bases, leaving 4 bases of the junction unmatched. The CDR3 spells CASSQLAASYNEQFF. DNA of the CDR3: TGTGCCAGCAGCCAACTAGCGGCCTCCTACAATGAGCAGTTCTTC.

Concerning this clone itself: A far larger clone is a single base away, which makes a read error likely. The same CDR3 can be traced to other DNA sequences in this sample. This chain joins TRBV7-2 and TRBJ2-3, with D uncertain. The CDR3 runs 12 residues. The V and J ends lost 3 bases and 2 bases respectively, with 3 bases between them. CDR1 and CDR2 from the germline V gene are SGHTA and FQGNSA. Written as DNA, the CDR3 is TGTGCCAGCAGCTTGATCACAGATACGCAGTATTTT. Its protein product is CASSLITDTQYF.

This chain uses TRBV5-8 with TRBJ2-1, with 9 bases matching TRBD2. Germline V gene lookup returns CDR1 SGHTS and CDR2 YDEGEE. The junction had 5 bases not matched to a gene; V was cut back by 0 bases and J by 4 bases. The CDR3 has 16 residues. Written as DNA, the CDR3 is TGTGCCAGCAGCTTGGGGCCTAGCGGGGTTTACAATGAGCAGTTCTTC. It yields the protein CASSLGPSGVYNEQFF.

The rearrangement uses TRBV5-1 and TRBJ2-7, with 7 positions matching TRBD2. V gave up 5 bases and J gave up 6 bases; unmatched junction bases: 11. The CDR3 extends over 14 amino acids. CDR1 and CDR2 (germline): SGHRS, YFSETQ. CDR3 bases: TGCGCCAGCAGACACGGTCTAGCGGCTTTCGAGCAGTACTTC. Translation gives CASRHGLAAFEQYF.

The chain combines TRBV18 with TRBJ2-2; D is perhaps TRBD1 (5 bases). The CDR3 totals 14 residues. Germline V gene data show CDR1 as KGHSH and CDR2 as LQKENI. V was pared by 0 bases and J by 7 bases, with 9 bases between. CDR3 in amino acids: CASSPPGQVGELFF. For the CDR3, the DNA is TGTGCCAGCTCACCACCGGGGCAGGTCGGGGAGCTGTTTTTT.

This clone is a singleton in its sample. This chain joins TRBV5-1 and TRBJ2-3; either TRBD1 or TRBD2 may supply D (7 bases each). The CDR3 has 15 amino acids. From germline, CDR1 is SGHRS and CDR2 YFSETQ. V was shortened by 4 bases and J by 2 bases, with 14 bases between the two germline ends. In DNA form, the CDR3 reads TGCGCCAGCAGCCTGGGGGGGACAGTCACAGATACGCAGTATTTT. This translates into CASSLGGTVTDTQYF.

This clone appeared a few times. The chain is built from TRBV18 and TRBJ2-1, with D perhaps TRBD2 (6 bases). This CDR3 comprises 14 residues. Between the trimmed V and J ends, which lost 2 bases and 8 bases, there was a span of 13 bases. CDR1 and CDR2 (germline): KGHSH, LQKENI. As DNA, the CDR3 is TGTGCCAGCTCACCAAATACCGGGGGAGATGAGCAGTTCTTC. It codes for CASSPNTGGDEQFF. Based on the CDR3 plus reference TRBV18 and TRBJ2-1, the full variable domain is NAGVMQNPRHLVRRRGQEARLRCSPMKGHSHVYWYRQLPEEGLKFMVYLQKENIIDESGMPKERFSAEFPKEGPSILRIQQVVRGDSAAYFCASSPNTGGDEQFFGPGTRLTVL.

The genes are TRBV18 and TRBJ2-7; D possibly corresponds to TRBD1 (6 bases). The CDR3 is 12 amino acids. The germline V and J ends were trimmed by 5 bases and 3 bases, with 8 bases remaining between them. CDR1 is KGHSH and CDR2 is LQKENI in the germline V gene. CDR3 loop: CASSIQGYEQYF. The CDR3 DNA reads TGTGCCAGCTCAATACAGGGCTACGAGCAGTACTTC.

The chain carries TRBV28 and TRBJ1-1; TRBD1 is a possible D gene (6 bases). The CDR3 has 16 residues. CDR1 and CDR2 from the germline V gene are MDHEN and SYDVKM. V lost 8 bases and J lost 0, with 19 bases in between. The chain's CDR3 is CASEVRKGGLNTEAFF. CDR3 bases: TGTGCCAGCGAAGTCAGAAAGGGGGGCCTGAACACTGAAGCTTTCTTT.

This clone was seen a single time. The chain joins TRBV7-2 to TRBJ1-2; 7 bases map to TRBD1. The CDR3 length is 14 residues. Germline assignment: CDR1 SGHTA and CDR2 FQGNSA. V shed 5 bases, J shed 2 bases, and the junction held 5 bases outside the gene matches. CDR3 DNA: TGTGCCAGCAGCGCGGTACAGGGGAACTATGGCTACACCTTC. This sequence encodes CASSAVQGNYGYTF.

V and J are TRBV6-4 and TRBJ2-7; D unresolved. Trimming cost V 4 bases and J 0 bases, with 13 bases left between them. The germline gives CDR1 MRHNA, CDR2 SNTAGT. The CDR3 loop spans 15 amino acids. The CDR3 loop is CASSATGPLSYEQYF. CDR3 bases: TGTGCCAGCAGTGCAACCGGGCCCCTCTCCTACGAGCAGTACTTC.

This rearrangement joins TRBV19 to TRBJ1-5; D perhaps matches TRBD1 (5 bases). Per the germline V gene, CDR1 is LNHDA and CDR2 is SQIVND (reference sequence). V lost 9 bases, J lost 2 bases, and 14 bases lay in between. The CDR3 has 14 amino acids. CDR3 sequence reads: CASWGDRRNQPQHF. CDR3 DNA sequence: TGTGCCAGCTGGGGCGACCGGCGCAATCAGCCCCAGCATTTT.

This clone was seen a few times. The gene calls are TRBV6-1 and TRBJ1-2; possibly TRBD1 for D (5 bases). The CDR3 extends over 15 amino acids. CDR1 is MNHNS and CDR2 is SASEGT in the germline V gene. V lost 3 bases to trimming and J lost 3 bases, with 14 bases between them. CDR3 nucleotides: TGTGCCAGCAGTGAGGCCTGGAGAGGGGACTATGGCTACACCTTC. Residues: CASSEAWRGDYGYTF.

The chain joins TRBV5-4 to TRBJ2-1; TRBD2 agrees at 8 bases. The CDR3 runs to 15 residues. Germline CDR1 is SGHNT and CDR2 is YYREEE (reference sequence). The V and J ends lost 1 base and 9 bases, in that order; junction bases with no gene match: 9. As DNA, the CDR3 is TGTGCCAGCAGCTTGTGGGGCGGGAGGAAAGGTGAGCAGTTCTTC. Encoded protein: CASSLWGGRKGEQFF.

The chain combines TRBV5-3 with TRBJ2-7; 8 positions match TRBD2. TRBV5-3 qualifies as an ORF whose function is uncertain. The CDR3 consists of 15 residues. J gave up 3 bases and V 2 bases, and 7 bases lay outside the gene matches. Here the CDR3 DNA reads TGTGCCAGAAGCTTTGTTTCGGGAGGGCTCTACGAGCAGTACTTC. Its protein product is CARSFVSGGLYEQYF.

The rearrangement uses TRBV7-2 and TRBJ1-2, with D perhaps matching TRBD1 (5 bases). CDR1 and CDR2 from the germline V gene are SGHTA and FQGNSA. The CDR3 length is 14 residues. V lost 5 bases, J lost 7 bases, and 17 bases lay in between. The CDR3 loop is CASSLRGEWRGYTF. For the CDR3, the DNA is TGTGCCAGCAGCCTGAGAGGGGAATGGCGTGGCTACACCTTC.

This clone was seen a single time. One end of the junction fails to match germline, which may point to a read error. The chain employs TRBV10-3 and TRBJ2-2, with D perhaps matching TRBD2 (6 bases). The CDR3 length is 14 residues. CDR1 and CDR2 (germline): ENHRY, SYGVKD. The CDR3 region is CAISVGGDTGEPFF. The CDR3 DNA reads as TGTGCCATCAGTGTTGGAGGGGATACCGGAGAGCCGTTTTTT.

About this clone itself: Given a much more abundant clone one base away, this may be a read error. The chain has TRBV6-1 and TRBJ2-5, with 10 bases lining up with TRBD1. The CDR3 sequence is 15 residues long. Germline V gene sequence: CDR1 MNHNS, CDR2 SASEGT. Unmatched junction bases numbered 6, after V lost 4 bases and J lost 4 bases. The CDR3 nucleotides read TGTGCCAGCAGTGGCCAGACAGGGGGCCGAGAGACCCAGTACTTC. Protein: CASSGQTGGRETQYF.

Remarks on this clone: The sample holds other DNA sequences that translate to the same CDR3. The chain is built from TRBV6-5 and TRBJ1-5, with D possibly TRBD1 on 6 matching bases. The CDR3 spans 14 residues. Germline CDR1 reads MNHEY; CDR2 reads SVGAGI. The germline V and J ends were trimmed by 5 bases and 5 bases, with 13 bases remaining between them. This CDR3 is CASSKQGRDQPQHF. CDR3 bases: TGTGCCAGCAGTAAACAGGGTCGCGATCAGCCCCAGCATTTT.

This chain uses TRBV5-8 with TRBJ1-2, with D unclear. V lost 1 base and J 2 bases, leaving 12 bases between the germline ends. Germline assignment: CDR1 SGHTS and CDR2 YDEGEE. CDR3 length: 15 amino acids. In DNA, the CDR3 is TGTGCCAGCAGCTTGATGTTGGGGAGAAACTATGGCTACACCTTC. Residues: CASSLMLGRNYGYTF.

CDR3 nucleotide sequence: TGCGCCAGCAGCTTCGCGGGAGGGACCTACAATGAGCAGTTCTTC. Amino acids: CASSFAGGTYNEQFF. The J gene is TRBJ2-1, the V gene TRBV5-1; 9 nucleotides align to TRBD2. Per the germline V gene, CDR1 is SGHRS and CDR2 is YFSETQ. This CDR3 spans 15 amino acids. V shed 2 bases, J shed 2 bases, and the junction held 2 bases outside the gene matches.

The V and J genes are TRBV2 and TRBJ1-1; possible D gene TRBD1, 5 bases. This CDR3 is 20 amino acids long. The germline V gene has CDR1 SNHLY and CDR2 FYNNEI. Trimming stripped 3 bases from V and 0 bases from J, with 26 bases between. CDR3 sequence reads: CASSEEYQGAVFYVNTEAFF. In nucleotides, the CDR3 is TGTGCCAGCAGTGAGGAGTATCAGGGTGCGGTGTTTTACGTGAACACTGAAGCTTTCTTT.

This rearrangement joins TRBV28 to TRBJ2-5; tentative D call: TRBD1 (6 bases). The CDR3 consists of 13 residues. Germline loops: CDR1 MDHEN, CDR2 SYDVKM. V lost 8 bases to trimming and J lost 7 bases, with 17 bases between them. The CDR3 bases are TGTGCCAGCGGCCCTCCTTCACAGGGGACCCAGTACTTC. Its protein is CASGPPSQGTQYF.

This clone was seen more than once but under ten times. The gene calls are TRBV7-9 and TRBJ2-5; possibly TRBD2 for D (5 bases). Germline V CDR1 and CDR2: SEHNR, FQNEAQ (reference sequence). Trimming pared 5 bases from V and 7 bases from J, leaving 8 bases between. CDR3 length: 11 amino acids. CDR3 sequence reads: CASSREGTQYF. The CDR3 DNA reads TGTGCCAGCAGCCGAGAGGGGACCCAGTACTTC.

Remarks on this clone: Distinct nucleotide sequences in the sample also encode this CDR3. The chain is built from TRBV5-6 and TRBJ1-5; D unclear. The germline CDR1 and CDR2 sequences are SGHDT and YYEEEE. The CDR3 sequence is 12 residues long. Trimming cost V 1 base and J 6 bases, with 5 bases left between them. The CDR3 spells CASSLYRQPQHF. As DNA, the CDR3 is TGTGCCAGCAGCTTGTATCGTCAGCCCCAGCATTTT.

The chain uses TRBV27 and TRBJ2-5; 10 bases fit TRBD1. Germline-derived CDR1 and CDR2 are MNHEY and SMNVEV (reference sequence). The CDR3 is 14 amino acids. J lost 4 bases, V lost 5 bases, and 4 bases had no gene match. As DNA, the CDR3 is TGTGCCAGCAGTCGGACAGGGGGTGTAGAGACCCAGTACTTC. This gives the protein CASSRTGGVETQYF.

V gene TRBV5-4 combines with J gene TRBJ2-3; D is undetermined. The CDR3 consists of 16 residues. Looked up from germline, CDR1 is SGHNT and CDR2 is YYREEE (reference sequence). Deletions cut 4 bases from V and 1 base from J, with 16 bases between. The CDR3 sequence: CASSLTTSWGTDTQYF. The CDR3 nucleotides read TGTGCCAGCAGCCTAACCACCTCTTGGGGCACAGATACGCAGTATTTT.

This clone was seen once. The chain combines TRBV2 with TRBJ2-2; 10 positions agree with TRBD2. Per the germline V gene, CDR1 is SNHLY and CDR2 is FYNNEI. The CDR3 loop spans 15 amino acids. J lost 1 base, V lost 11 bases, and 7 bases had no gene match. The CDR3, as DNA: TGTGCCGGGGTTTCTAGCGGGGGGAACACCGGGGAGCTGTTTTTT. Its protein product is CAGVSSGGNTGELFF.

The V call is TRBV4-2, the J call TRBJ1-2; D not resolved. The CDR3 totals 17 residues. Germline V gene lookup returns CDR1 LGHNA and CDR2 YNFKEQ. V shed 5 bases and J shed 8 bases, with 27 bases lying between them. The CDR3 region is CASSLDRLRSAQGGYTF. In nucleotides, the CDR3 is TGTGCCAGCAGCTTGGACCGGCTGCGCTCAGCCCAAGGGGGCTACACCTTC.